One sample yielded the 15 T cell receptor beta chains listed below, sequenced in a study of CD4 T cells in relation to SARS-CoV-2 and coronaviruses. For these receptors, no antigen is known. This table comes from immunoSEQ multiplex PCR, and its TCRdb copy is limited to in-frame clones, with some not included. The profile shows tens of thousands of clones, around 75% of them singletons. CD4+ T cells from unexposed donors were obtained before the COVID-19 pandemic (2011-2018). After more than eight days of culture, CD4+ T cells were isolated. Sequenced: CD4+ T cells from PBMCs, cultured in vitro. The receptors come from a human donor in good health.

In this sample, this clone turned up a few times. V and J are TRBV19 and TRBJ1-2; D call uncertain. V was pared by 6 bases and J by 4 bases, with 15 bases between. The CDR3 is 14 residues long. The germline CDR1 and CDR2 sequences are LNHDA and SQIVND (reference sequence). CDR3 loop: CASREASKGYGYTF. CDR3 coding DNA: TGTGCCAGTAGGGAGGCCTCAAAAGGCTATGGCTACACCTTC.

This clone is medium-sized in the sample. The chain has TRBV14 and TRBJ2-5, with 10 bases aligning to TRBD2. J was trimmed by 5 bases and V by 5 bases; bases with no gene match: 8. CDR1 and CDR2 (germline): SGHDN, FVKESK. CDR3 size: 15 residues. CDR3 DNA sequence: TGTGCCAGCAGCGTAAGCGGGGGGGCCCTGGAGACCCAGTACTTC. It translates to CASSVSGGALETQYF.

The V gene is TRBV6-5, the J gene TRBJ2-1, with a possible D match to TRBD2 (6 bases). CDR1 is MNHEY, CDR2 SVGAGI, per germline. The CDR3 covers 15 residues. Trimming took 4 bases from V and 1 from J, leaving 11 bases between them. CDR3 DNA sequence: TGTGCCAGCAGTTGGGAAGCGGGTTCCTACAATGAGCAGTTCTTC. It yields the protein CASSWEAGSYNEQFF.

The chain uses TRBV5-4 and TRBJ2-7; D may be TRBD2 (6 bases). V lost 4 bases to trimming and J lost 2 bases, with 16 bases between them. CDR1 is SGHNT, CDR2 YYREEE, per germline (reference sequence). The CDR3 sequence is 15 residues long. The CDR3 sequence: CASSAPGTATYEQYF. The CDR3, as DNA: TGTGCCAGCAGCGCGCCCGGGACTGCAACCTACGAGCAGTACTTC.

The chain is built from TRBV11-2 and TRBJ1-6, with unresolved D. This CDR3 spans 16 amino acids. Germline CDR1 SGHAT, CDR2 FQNNGV. Trimming took off 0 bases at V and 6 bases at J, with 12 bases between the two ends. For the CDR3, the DNA is TGTGCCAGCAGCTTAGATTTGGGGTCACCTAATTCACCCCTCCACTTT. As protein: CASSLDLGSPNSPLHF.

The DNA for the CDR3 is TGCGCCAGCAGCTCCTCGGGGAGGGCCACTGAAGCTTTCTTT. Translating it yields CASSSSGRATEAFF. The J gene is TRBJ1-1, the V gene TRBV5-1; D remains unclear. Between the trimmed V and J ends, which lost 3 bases and 4 bases, there was a span of 13 bases. Germline V gene data show CDR1 as SGHRS and CDR2 as YFSETQ. There are 14 residues in the CDR3. Combining the CDR3 with reference TRBV5-1 and TRBJ1-1 gives the whole variable domain KAGVTQTPRYLIKTRGQQVTLSCSPISGHRSVSWYQQTPGQGLQFLFEYFSETQRNKGNFPGRFSGRQFSNSRSEMNVSTLELGDSALYLCASSSSGRATEAFFGQGTRLTVV.

The chain employs TRBV4-3 and TRBJ1-2, with 7 bases that match TRBD1. J lost 6 bases, V lost 0 bases, and 4 bases had no gene match. The germline V gene has CDR1 LGHNA and CDR2 YSLEER. This CDR3 spans 14 amino acids. CDR3 protein: CASSQEGRGNGYTF. In DNA, the CDR3 is TGCGCCAGCAGCCAAGAGGGCAGGGGGAATGGCTACACCTTC.

The chain carries TRBV29-1 and TRBJ1-4, with a tentative D call TRBD1 (6 bases). The V and J ends lost 4 bases and 7 bases respectively, with 10 bases between them. The CDR3 is 12 residues long. Germline CDR1 is SQVTM and CDR2 is ANQGSEA. The CDR3 region is CSVAMDSEKLFF. CDR3 DNA sequence: TGCAGCGTTGCTATGGACAGTGAAAAACTGTTTTTT.

V is TRBV29-1 and J is TRBJ2-7, with a tentative D call TRBD2 (6 bases). Germline V lookup: CDR1 SQVTM, CDR2 ANQGSEA. The germline V and J ends were trimmed by 4 bases and 3 bases, with 13 bases remaining between them. CDR3 length: 13 amino acids. CDR3 sequence reads: CSVGGSGNYEQYF. CDR3 DNA: TGCAGCGTTGGGGGTAGCGGTAACTACGAGCAGTACTTC.

J is TRBJ2-1 and V is TRBV7-2; 9 nucleotides agree with TRBD2. This CDR3 is 13 amino acids long. Germline CDR1 SGHTA, CDR2 FQGNSA. The chain's CDR3 is CATGSGSINEQFF. Here the CDR3 DNA reads TGTGCTACGGGTAGCGGGAGTATCAATGAGCAGTTCTTC.

The gene calls are TRBV5-1 and TRBJ1-5, with no clear D. Trimming cost V 0 bases and J 4 bases, with 5 bases left between them. The CDR3 runs 13 residues. Germline V gene lookup returns CDR1 SGHRS and CDR2 YFSETQ. The CDR3 DNA reads TGCGCCAGCAGCTTGGGCCAGAATCAGCCCCAGCATTTT. Protein product: CASSLGQNQPQHF.

This chain links TRBV4-1 with TRBJ2-5; 7 bases map to TRBD2. Per germline, CDR1 MGHRA and CDR2 YSYEKL. V dropped 4 bases and J dropped 4; count of bases not matched to a gene: 9. The CDR3 has 15 residues. The CDR3 sequence is CASSRGEGRGETQYF. In DNA, the CDR3 is TGCGCCAGCAGCCGCGGGGAGGGGAGGGGAGAGACCCAGTACTTC.

This rearrangement joins TRBV4-3 to TRBJ1-2, with D perhaps matching TRBD1 (5 bases). With 1 base removed from V and 2 bases from J, the gap between germline ends came to 8 bases. Looked up from germline, CDR1 is LGHNA and CDR2 is YSLEER. This CDR3 contains 14 residues. The CDR3 DNA is TGCGCCAGCAGCCAAGTTCGGGGGAACTATGGCTACACCTTC. Translating it yields CASSQVRGNYGYTF.

The V and J genes are TRBV7-2 and TRBJ1-3; D not certain. Trimming stripped 4 bases from V and 11 bases from J, with 9 bases between. CDR1 is SGHTA, CDR2 FQGNSA, per germline. This CDR3 is 11 amino acids long. CDR3 sequence (DNA): TGTGCCAGCAGCTCCTACGGCCCCATATATTTT. Amino acids: CASSSYGPIYF. Supplemented by reference TRBV7-2 and TRBJ1-3, the full variable domain reads GAGVSQSPSNKVTEKGKDVELRCDPISGHTALYWYRQSLGQGLEFLIYFQGNSAPDKSGLPSDRFSAERTGGSVSTLTIQRTQQEDSAVYLCASSSYGPIYFGEGSWLTVV.

The genes are TRBV6-6 and TRBJ1-5; D is uncertain. Germline V CDR1 and CDR2: MNHNY, SVGAGI (reference sequence). The CDR3 is 12 residues long. V dropped 7 bases and J dropped 10 bases, with 14 bases sitting between them. Written as DNA, the CDR3 is TGTGCCAGCACTCGGGAGGGTGAACCCCAGCATTTT. It encodes CASTREGEPQHF.